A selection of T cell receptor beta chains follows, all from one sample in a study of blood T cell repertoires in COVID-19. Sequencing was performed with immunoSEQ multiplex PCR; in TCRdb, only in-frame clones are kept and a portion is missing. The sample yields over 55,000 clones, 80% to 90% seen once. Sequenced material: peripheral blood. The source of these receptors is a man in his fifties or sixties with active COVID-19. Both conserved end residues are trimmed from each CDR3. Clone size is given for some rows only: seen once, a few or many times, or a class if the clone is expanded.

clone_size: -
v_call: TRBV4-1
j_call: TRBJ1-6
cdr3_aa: ASSTTTRERGSPLH

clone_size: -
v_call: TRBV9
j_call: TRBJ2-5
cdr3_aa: ASSDGRGAHKY

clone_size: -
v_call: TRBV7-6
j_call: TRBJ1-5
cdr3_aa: ASSLTGRYSNQPQH

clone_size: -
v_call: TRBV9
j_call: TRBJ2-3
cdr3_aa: ASSALAGVSTDTQY

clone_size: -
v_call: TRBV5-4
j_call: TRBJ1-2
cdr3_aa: ASSRDRAAYGYT

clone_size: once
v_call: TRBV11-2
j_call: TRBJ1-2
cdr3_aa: ASTPLEGPWYGYT

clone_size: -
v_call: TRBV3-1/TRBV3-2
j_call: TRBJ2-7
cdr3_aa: ASSQRREGYEQY

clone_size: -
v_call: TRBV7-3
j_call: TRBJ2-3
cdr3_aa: ASSSPGTGGEETDTQY

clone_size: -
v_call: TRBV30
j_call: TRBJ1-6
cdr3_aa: AWSGHNNSPLH

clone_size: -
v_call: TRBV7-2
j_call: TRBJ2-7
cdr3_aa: ASSWTGDEQY

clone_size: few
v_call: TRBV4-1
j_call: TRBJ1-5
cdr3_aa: ASSPAGQFSNQPQH

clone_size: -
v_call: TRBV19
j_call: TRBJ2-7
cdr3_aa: ASSPGTVSYEQY

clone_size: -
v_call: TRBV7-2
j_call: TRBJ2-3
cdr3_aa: ASSFPRGQGPTDTQY

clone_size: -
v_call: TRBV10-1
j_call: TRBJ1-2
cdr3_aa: ASSDQAGGYT

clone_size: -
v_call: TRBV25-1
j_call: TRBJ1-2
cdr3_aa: ASSDPGQGSGYT

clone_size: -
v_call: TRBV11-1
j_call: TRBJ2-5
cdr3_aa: ASSLGLRETQY

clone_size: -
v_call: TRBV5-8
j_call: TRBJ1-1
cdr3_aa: ASSLGSGVFAEAF

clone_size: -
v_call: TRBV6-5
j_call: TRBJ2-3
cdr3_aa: ASTSERGSTDTQY

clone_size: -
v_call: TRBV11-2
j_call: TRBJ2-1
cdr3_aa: ASSLQGAGLYNEQF

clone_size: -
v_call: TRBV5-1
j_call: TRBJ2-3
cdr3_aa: ASSNEASGGTDTQY

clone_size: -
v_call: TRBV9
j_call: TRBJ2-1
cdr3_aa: ASSVISGAYNEQF

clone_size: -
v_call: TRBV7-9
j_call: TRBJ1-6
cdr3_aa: ASSLAGAWVAGDNSPLH

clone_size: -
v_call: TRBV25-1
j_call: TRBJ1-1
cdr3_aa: ASSEFRKEPFLNTEAF

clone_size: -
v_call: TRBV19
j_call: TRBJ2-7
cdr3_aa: ASRGTGSSYEQY

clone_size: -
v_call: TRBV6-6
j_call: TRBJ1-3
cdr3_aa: ASSVASTDSGNTIY

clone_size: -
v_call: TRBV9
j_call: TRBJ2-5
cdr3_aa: ASSVRQLQETQY

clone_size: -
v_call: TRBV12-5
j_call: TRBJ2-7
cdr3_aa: ARRTSGSHEQY

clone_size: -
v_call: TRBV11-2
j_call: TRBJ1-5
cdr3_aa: ASSLDLSNQPQH

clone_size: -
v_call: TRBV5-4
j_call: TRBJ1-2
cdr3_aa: ASSLVWDIRGGYT

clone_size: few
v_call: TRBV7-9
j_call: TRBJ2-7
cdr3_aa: ASSSYSGRTHLEQY

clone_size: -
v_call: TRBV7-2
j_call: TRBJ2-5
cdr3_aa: ASSSGRGGYETQY

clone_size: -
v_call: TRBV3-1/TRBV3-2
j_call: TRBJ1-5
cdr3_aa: ASSQDTGTVINQPQH

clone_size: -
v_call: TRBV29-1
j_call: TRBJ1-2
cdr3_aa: SVAGTEVYGYT

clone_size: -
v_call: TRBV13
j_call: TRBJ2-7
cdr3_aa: ASSAGQGRFYEQY

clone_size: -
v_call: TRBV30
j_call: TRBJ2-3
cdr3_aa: AWSGGLAGTDTQY

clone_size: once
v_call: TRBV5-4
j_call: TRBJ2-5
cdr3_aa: ASSQPGGSETQY

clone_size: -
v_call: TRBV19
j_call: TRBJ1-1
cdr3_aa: ASRRFGQGIGTEAF

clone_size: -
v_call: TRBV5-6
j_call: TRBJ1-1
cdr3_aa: ASTMTGNTEAF

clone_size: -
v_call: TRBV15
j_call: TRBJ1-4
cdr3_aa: ATSDLKGDNEKLF

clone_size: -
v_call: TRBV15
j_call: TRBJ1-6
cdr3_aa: ATSRGRDGRDSPLH

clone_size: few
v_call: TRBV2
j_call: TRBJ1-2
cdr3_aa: ASSERRGGYGYT

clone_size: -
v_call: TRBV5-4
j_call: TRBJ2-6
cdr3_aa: ASSRGQGRAGANVLT

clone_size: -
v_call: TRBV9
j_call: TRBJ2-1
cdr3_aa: ASSVDAGWAYNEQF

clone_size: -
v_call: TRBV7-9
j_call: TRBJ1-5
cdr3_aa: ASSLALGQGKSNQPQH

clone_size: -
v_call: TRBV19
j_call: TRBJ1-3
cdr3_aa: ASRSGTGGNTIY

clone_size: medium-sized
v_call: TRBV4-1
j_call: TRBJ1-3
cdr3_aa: ASSPGPFGNTIY

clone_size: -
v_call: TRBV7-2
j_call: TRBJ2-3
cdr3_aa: ASSSPSVDTQY

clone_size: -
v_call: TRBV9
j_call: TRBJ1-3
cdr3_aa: ASSTHTRSGNTIY

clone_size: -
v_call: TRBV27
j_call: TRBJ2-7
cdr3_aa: ASSPGLAAELVYEQY

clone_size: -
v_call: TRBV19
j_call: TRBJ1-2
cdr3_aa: ASRLQGYGYT

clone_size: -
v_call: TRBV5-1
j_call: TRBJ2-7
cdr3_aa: ASSLVENYEQY

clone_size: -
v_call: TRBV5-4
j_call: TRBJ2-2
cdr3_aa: ASSKGQGRGNTGELF

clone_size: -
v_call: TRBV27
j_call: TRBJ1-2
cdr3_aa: ASSLQGTGGYGYT

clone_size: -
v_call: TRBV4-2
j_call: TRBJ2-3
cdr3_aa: ASSQDVPGLPSTDTQY

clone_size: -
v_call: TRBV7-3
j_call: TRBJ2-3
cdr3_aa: ASSTGTVTDTQY

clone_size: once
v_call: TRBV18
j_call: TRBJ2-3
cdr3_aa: ASSPRTGSHTDTQY